This TCR beta chain was identified in a study of blood T cell repertoires in COVID-19. On the study more broadly: The United States, Italy and Spain provided the acute and convalescent COVID-19 samples. From T cells, B-cell-depleted T cells, or PBMCs came the material, which was cDNA or gDNA.

Trimming removed 2 bases from V and 5 bases from J; junction bases left unmatched: 12. CDR1 and CDR2 from the germline V gene are SGHDN and FVKESK. The CDR3 is made up of 18 amino acids. Some clones are missing from TCRdb's copy, which holds only in-frame ones; the method was immunoSEQ multiplex PCR. The repertoire holds 300,000 to 400,000 clones, with over 70% as singletons. A single count supports this clone. This receptor was obtained from a woman aged 45 to 65 with COVID-19, enrolled during active disease. The sequenced sample was peripheral blood. This chain connects TRBV14 to TRBJ2-7; 13 bases are shared with TRBD2. DNA for the CDR3: TGTGCCAGCAGCCAACGACTAGCGGGAGGAAAAAAGACCGACGAGCAGTACTTC. Protein product: CASSQRLAGGKKTDEQYF. Together with reference TRBV14 and TRBJ2-7, the CDR3 gives the full variable domain: EAGVTQFPSHSVIEKGQTVTLRCDPISGHDNLYWYRRVMGKEIKFLLHFVKESKQDESGMPNNRFLAERTGGTYSTLKVQPAELEDSGVYFCASSQRLAGGKKTDEQYFGPGTRLTVT.